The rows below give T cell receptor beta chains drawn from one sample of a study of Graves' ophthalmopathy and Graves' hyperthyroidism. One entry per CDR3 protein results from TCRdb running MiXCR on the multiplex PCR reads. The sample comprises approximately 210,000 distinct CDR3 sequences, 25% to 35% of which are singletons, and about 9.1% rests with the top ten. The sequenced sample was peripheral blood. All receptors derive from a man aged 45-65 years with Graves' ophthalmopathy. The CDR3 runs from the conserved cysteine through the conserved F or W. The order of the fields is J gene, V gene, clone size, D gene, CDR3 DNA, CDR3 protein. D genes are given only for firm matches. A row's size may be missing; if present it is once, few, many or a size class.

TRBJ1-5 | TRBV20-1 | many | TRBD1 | TGCAGTGCCCTGACCCAGGGGGTAAATCAGCCCCAGCATTTT | CSALTQGVNQPQHF
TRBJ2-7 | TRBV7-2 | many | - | TGTGCCAGCGGACCCAGCCGGGCCGAGCAGTACTTC | CASGPSRAEQYF
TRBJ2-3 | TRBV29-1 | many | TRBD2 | TGCAGCGTTAAAGGGCGGGAGGCGTATTTT | CSVKGREAYF
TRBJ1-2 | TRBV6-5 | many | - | TGTGCCAGCAGTTTTCAGGGGCAGGGAATCTACACCTTC | CASSFQGQGIYTF
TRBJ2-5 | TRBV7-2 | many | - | TGTGCCAGCAGCCCTGGACTGGAAGAGACCCAGTACTTC | CASSPGLEETQYF
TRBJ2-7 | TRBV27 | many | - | TGTGCCAGCAGTTTCGGCCGCGAGCAGTACTTC | CASSFGREQYF
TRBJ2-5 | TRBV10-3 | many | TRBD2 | TGTGCCATCGGGGGACTAGCGGGAGGTGGTGGTGAGACCCAGTACTTC | CAIGGLAGGGGETQYF
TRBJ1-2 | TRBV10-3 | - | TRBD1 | TGTGCCGTATCCCCGGGACAGGACTATGGCTACACCTTC | CAVSPGQDYGYTF
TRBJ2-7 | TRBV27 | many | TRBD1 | TGTGCCAGCAGTTTAATAGGACAGGGGTTTCCCACAGCCTACGAGCAGTACTTC | CASSLIGQGFPTAYEQYF
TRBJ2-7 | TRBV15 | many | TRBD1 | TGTGCCACCAGCAGGGACTTACAGGGGGCGGGCTACGAGCAGTACTTC | CATSRDLQGAGYEQYF
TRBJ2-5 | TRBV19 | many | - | TGTGCCAGTAGTATTGGTTGGGAGCAAGAGACCCAGTACTTC | CASSIGWEQETQYF
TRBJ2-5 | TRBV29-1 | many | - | TGCAGCGTTGTTGGGGGGCAGGCAGAGACCCAGTACTTC | CSVVGGQAETQYF
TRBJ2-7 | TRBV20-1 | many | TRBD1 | TGCAGTGCTAGGGGGGACAGGGGTTACTACGAGCAGTACTTC | CSARGDRGYYEQYF
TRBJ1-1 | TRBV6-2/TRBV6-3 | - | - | TGTGCCAGCAGTTTTTCTCGGGGCGGCACTGAAGCTTTCTTT | CASSFSRGGTEAFF
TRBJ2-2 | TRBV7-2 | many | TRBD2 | TGTGCCAGCAGCTTGCGGCGGGAGATGACGAACACCGGGGAGCTGTTTTTT | CASSLRREMTNTGELFF
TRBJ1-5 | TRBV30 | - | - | TGTGCCTGGAGTGTCAGGGATACTCAGCCCCAGCATTTT | CAWSVRDTQPQHF